The next 31 T cell receptor beta chains were all read from a single sample in a study of somatic mutations in cytotoxic T cells in rheumatoid arthritis (dated by TCRdb to the late 2010s). The method behind the library was the immunoSEQ multiplex PCR assay. The table comes from immuneACCESS by way of TCRdb, which keeps in-frame sequences with V and J called. Part of the clones is missing from these tables; in studies checked, under half for an unresolved V gene and the rest for unknown reasons. The sample contains approximately 23,000 clones, about four fifths of them found a single time. The biggest ten clones account for approximately 11% of the sample. The material sequenced was CD8+ T cells sorted from blood. These receptors were obtained from an adult with rheumatoid arthritis.

This chain joins TRBV4-1 and TRBJ2-1, with 12 bases that match TRBD2. The J segment lost 5 bases and the V segment lost 4 bases, leaving 9 bases of the junction unmatched. Germline CDR1 and CDR2: MGHRA and YSYEKL. The CDR3 extends over 17 amino acids. The CDR3 is CASSPRYASGRDNEQFF. The DNA of the CDR3 is TGCGCCAGCAGCCCGCGGTACGCTAGCGGGAGGGACAATGAGCAGTTCTTC.

The J gene is TRBJ2-7, the V gene TRBV15; 7 bases agree with TRBD1. Germline CDR1 reads LNHNV; CDR2 reads YYDKDF (reference sequence). CDR3 length equals 14 residues. The ends lost 1 base at V and 0 bases at J; junction bases unmatched: 0. The CDR3, as DNA: TGTGCCACCAGCAGAGGACAGGGCTCCTACGAGCAGTACTTC. It translates to CATSRGQGSYEQYF.

The chain is built from TRBV27 and TRBJ2-1; D is possibly TRBD2 (6 bases). The CDR3 sequence is 12 residues long. Trimming cost V 4 bases and J 8 bases, with 9 bases left between them. The germline V gene encodes CDR1 MNHEY and CDR2 SMNVEV (reference sequence). CDR3: CASSWAGYEQFF. CDR3 nucleotide sequence: TGTGCCAGCAGTTGGGCGGGGTATGAGCAGTTCTTC.

This clone was observed a few times. This chain connects TRBV6-4 to TRBJ2-1; TRBD2 aligns across 10 bases. Germline V gene lookup returns CDR1 MRHNA and CDR2 SNTAGT. The CDR3 spans 16 residues. The trim removed 0 bases at V and 5 bases at J, leaving 4 bases unmatched. The CDR3 protein is CASSDSEAGGHNEQFF. The CDR3 DNA reads TGTGCCAGCAGTGACTCAGAAGCGGGGGGGCACAATGAGCAGTTCTTC.

V and J are TRBV6-5 and TRBJ2-4; perhaps TRBD1 as D (6 bases). The CDR3 is 15 amino acids. V lost 6 bases and J lost 3, with 15 bases in between. Germline V gene lookup returns CDR1 MNHEY and CDR2 SVGAGI. CDR3 nucleotides: TGTGCCAGCAGCCCAGGGGAAAGAGGCAAAAACATTCAGTACTTC. Its translation is CASSPGERGKNIQYF.

The V gene is TRBV4-1, the J gene TRBJ2-3; 7 bases fit TRBD1. CDR1 and CDR2 from the germline V gene are MGHRA and YSYEKL. The CDR3 is 15 amino acids. J gave up 0 bases and V 6 bases, and 6 bases lay outside the gene matches. CDR3 DNA sequence: TGCGCCAGCAGGACAGGGATAACAAGCACAGATACGCAGTATTTT. The encoded protein is CASRTGITSTDTQYF.

The chain is built from TRBV5-5 and TRBJ1-2; no clear D gene. The CDR3 totals 15 residues. V gave up 1 base and J gave up 1 base, with 11 bases separating them. Germline-derived CDR1 and CDR2 are SGHKS and YYEKEE (reference sequence). CDR3 DNA: TGTGCCAGCAGCTTGTTACCCTCCGTTAACTATGGCTACACCTTC. It specifies CASSLLPSVNYGYTF.

V usage is TRBV2 and J usage is TRBJ2-1; D ambiguous. This CDR3 is 14 amino acids long. CDR1 and CDR2 from the germline V gene are SNHLY and FYNNEI. V dropped 4 bases and J dropped 0 bases, with 7 bases sitting between them. The CDR3 sequence is CASSVTDSYNEQFF. The CDR3 DNA reads TGTGCCAGCAGTGTGACGGACTCCTACAATGAGCAGTTCTTC. The full variable domain, its missing parts supplied by reference TRBV2 and TRBJ2-1, is EPEVTQTPSHQVTQMGQEVILRCVPISNHLYFYWYRQILGQKVEFLVSFYNNEISEKSEIFDDQFSVERPDGSNFTLKIRSTKLEDSAMYFCASSVTDSYNEQFFGPGTRLTVL.

This clone is a singleton in its sample. The V and J genes are TRBV15 and TRBJ2-2, with D perhaps TRBD1 (5 bases). Germline V gives CDR1 LNHNV, CDR2 YYDKDF (reference sequence). The CDR3 spans 13 residues. V was trimmed by 5 bases and J by 4 bases, leaving 8 bases between them. This chain's CDR3 is CATSSGSTGELFF. As DNA, the CDR3 is TGTGCCACCAGCTCAGGGTCCACCGGGGAGCTGTTTTTT.

V is TRBV5-1 and J is TRBJ2-3, with D perhaps matching TRBD2 (6 bases). The germline gives CDR1 SGHRS, CDR2 YFSETQ. This CDR3 spans 14 amino acids. The V gene lost 2 bases and the J gene lost 1 base, with 8 bases spanning the gap. The CDR3 region is CASSFSGGTDTQYF. The CDR3 DNA is TGCGCCAGCAGCTTTAGCGGCGGCACAGATACGCAGTATTTT.

The chain combines TRBV2 with TRBJ2-1; D not certain. Germline CDR1 is SNHLY and CDR2 is FYNNEI. The V and J ends lost 4 bases and 4 bases respectively, with 5 bases between them. This CDR3 has 12 residues. CDR3 nucleotides: TGTGCCAGCAGTGGCGGTTACAATGAGCAGTTCTTC. Translated: CASSGGYNEQFF.

The chain links TRBV27 to TRBJ2-1, with D unresolved. The germline V gene has CDR1 MNHEY and CDR2 SMNVEV (reference sequence). This CDR3 is built from 12 residues. V lost 2 bases and J lost 8, with 7 bases in between. Here the CDR3 DNA reads TGTGCCAGCAGTTTAGGGGTTGATGAGCAGTTCTTC. It codes for CASSLGVDEQFF.

This chain links TRBV4-2 with TRBJ2-1, with 7 bases identical to TRBD2. Germline lookup yields CDR1 LGHNA and CDR2 YNFKEQ. The CDR3 extends over 16 amino acids. The ends lost 4 bases at V and 9 bases at J; junction bases unmatched: 15. The CDR3 spells CASSRPKVGGLGEQFF. The CDR3 region has the DNA TGTGCCAGCAGCCGTCCCAAGGTGGGGGGGTTAGGTGAGCAGTTCTTC.

The chain is built from TRBV2 and TRBJ1-1, with TRBD1 matching 7 bases. This CDR3 has 13 residues. V was pared by 6 bases and J by 7 bases, with 8 bases of the junction left unmatched. CDR1 is SNHLY, CDR2 FYNNEI, per germline. The CDR3 is CASRETGAGEAFF. CDR3 nucleotides: TGTGCCAGCAGGGAAACAGGGGCGGGTGAAGCTTTCTTT.

The chain is built from TRBV11-2 and TRBJ2-7; D gene ambiguous. Germline values: CDR1 SGHAT, CDR2 FQNNGV. Deletions cut 0 bases from V and 4 bases from J, with 4 bases between. The CDR3 covers 12 residues. The CDR3 sequence: CASSLDWYEQYF. The CDR3 DNA reads TGTGCCAGCAGCTTAGACTGGTACGAGCAGTACTTC.

V gene TRBV27 combines with J gene TRBJ2-2; 8 nucleotides align to TRBD1. In germline, CDR1 is MNHEY, CDR2 SMNVEV (reference sequence). The trim removed 1 base at V and 4 bases at J, leaving 8 bases unmatched. This CDR3 has 17 residues. Written as DNA, the CDR3 is TGTGCCAGCAGTTTATTAAGGTCAGGGGGCATCACCGGGGAGCTGTTTTTT. Its translation is CASSLLRSGGITGELFF.

This clone was recorded once. The chain is built from TRBV4-1 and TRBJ1-5; 8 bases map to TRBD1. Per the germline V gene, CDR1 is MGHRA and CDR2 is YSYEKL. CDR3 size: 14 residues. V lost 5 bases, J lost 7 bases, and 7 bases stayed unmatched. The CDR3 DNA is TGCGCCAGCAGCTCTGGACAGGGCGGGCAGCCCCAGCATTTT. As protein: CASSSGQGGQPQHF.

This clone was seen a handful of times. CDR3 protein: CASSPLATGTSSYEQYF. CDR3 DNA: TGCGCCAGCAGCCCGTTAGCTACCGGGACTAGCTCCTACGAGCAGTACTTC. The V call is TRBV5-1, the J call TRBJ2-7, with 8 bases identical to TRBD2. From germline, CDR1 is SGHRS and CDR2 YFSETQ. The CDR3 is 17 residues long. Trimming at V came to 4 bases and at J to 0 bases, leaving 12 bases not matched to a gene.

This clone is termed medium-sized. The V gene is TRBV4-2, the J gene TRBJ1-3; D call uncertain. The germline CDR1 and CDR2 sequences are LGHNA and YNFKEQ. The CDR3 length is 16 residues. The V end was cut by 0 bases, the J end by 0 bases, with 9 bases between. CDR3 region: CASSQDQGSSGNTIYF. The CDR3 coding sequence is TGTGCCAGCAGCCAAGATCAAGGGAGCTCTGGAAACACCATATATTTT.

The rearrangement links TRBV9 to TRBJ2-1; D unclear. The CDR3 has 16 residues. The germline gives CDR1 SGDLS, CDR2 YYNGEE. V was shortened by 0 bases and J by 2 bases, with 12 bases between the two germline ends. In nucleotides, the CDR3 is TGTGCCAGCAGCGTAGTAATAGCTCCGACCTACAATGAGCAGTTCTTC. It translates to CASSVVIAPTYNEQFF.

J is TRBJ2-1 and V is TRBV9; D might be TRBD2 (6 bases). V dropped 3 bases and J dropped 0 bases, with 10 bases sitting between them. Looked up from germline, CDR1 is SGDLS and CDR2 is YYNGEE. The CDR3 covers 15 residues. DNA of the CDR3: TGTGCCAGCAGCGCGGGACTTAGCTCCTACAATGAGCAGTTCTTC. This encodes CASSAGLSSYNEQFF.

Only one count was recorded for this clone. The rearrangement joins TRBV7-9 to TRBJ1-3; 9 bases fit TRBD1. The CDR3 has 17 amino acids. The germline V gene has CDR1 SEHNR and CDR2 FQNEAQ (reference sequence). The ends lost 4 bases at V and 0 bases at J; junction bases unmatched: 7. The CDR3 DNA is TGTGCCAGCAGCTCCATACAGGGGGCCCGCTCTGGAAACACCATATATTTT. Amino acids: CASSSIQGARSGNTIYF.

This clone was observed a few times. The CDR3 DNA sequence: TGTGCCAGCAGCACAGACAGGGAAACTAACTATGGCTACACCTTC. Translated, it gives CASSTDRETNYGYTF. The chain links TRBV7-9 to TRBJ1-2; 7 bases agree with TRBD1. Trimming cost V 5 bases and J 0 bases; bases outside gene matches: 6. The CDR3 covers 15 residues. CDR1 is SEHNR and CDR2 is FQNEAQ in the germline V gene (reference sequence).

V is TRBV6-5 and J is TRBJ1-2, with D perhaps TRBD1 (6 bases). Germline V lookup: CDR1 MNHEY, CDR2 SVGAGI. The V gene lost 5 bases and the J gene lost 4 bases, with 17 bases spanning the gap. The CDR3 contains 15 residues. The CDR3 loop reads CASSPGPDSSYGYTF. The CDR3 DNA reads TGTGCCAGCAGTCCGGGACCGGACAGCAGCTATGGCTACACCTTC.

As DNA, the CDR3 is TGCGCCAGCAGCCCCACATCGAACACTGAAGCTTTCTTT. Its translation is CASSPTSNTEAFF. The chain uses TRBV5-1 and TRBJ1-1; D is unresolved. V lost 4 bases and J 1 base, leaving 8 bases between the germline ends. From germline, CDR1 is SGHRS and CDR2 YFSETQ. This CDR3 is built from 13 residues.

The CDR3 protein is CASSFSSGVDEQYF. Written as DNA, the CDR3 is TGTGCCAGCAGCTTCTCTAGCGGGGTGGACGAGCAGTACTTC. The chain joins TRBV7-9 to TRBJ2-7, with TRBD2 identical over 9 bases. The germline CDR1 and CDR2 sequences are SEHNR and FQNEAQ (reference sequence). The CDR3 runs to 14 residues. V was clipped by 3 bases and J by 5 bases; unmatched bases: 5. The whole variable domain, remainder taken from reference TRBV7-9 and TRBJ2-7, is DTGVSQNPRHKITKRGQNVTFRCDPISEHNRLYWYRQTLGQGPEFLTYFQNEAQLEKSRLLSDRFSAERPKGSFSTLEIQRTEQGDSAMYLCASSFSSGVDEQYFGPGTRLTVT.

The chain is built from TRBV27 and TRBJ1-1; TRBD1 is a possible D gene (5 bases). The CDR3 is 16 amino acids. V lost 5 bases and J lost 0, with 16 bases in between. CDR1 and CDR2 from the germline V gene are MNHEY and SMNVEV (reference sequence). The CDR3 loop is CASSIVRDGMNTEAFF. In DNA, the CDR3 is TGTGCCAGCAGTATTGTCCGGGACGGCATGAACACTGAAGCTTTCTTT.

The chain links TRBV4-2 to TRBJ2-7; 7 bases line up with TRBD1. The CDR3 has 15 residues. Germline lookup yields CDR1 LGHNA and CDR2 YNFKEQ. Germline trimming cut 2 bases from V and 3 bases from J; bases unmatched to any gene: 7. The CDR3, as DNA: TGTGCCAGCAGCCAATCCGGGACAGCCCTCTACGAGCAGTACTTC. It specifies CASSQSGTALYEQYF.

The chain has TRBV4-1 and TRBJ2-2; D is possibly TRBD2 (5 bases). V shed 0 bases and J shed 7 bases, with 12 bases lying between them. The CDR3 totals 15 residues. CDR1 and CDR2 from the germline V gene are MGHRA and YSYEKL. The CDR3 sequence: CASSQDRGFGGELFF. CDR3 nucleotides: TGCGCCAGCAGCCAAGATCGAGGGTTCGGCGGGGAGCTGTTTTTT.

This clone was seen a few times. The V call is TRBV5-1, the J call TRBJ1-2; the D is unclear. The V end was cut by 5 bases, the J end by 6 bases, with 17 bases between. Per the germline V gene, CDR1 is SGHRS and CDR2 is YFSETQ. CDR3 size: 14 residues. The CDR3 nucleotides read TGCGCCAGCAGTTACGGGAGCGCCGAGAATGGCTACACCTTC. It translates to CASSYGSAENGYTF.

This clone appeared once. V and J are TRBV4-2 and TRBJ1-1, with 8 bases aligning to TRBD1. Germline V gene lookup returns CDR1 LGHNA and CDR2 YNFKEQ. Losses at the gene ends were 4 bases for V and 6 bases for J; bases not matched to a gene: 10. The CDR3 totals 15 residues. Here the CDR3 reads CASSLVAGGLSEAFF. CDR3 in DNA: TGTGCCAGCAGCCTTGTGGCAGGGGGCTTGTCTGAAGCTTTCTTT.